The 13 T cell receptor beta chains below come from one sample, sequenced in a study of OX40 agonist ivuxolimab in advanced cancers. Libraries were prepared by immunoSEQ multiplex PCR; TCRdb keeps only in-frame clonotypes and omits some of them. The sample comprises under 8,000 clones, approximately 79% of which are singletons, and around 36% rests with the top ten. Here the sequenced sample was CD4+ or CD8+ T cells sorted from blood, taken in a trial of the OX40 agonist ivuxolimab. The origin of the receptors is an adult with an advanced solid tumor such as melanoma, head and neck, liver or kidney cancer.

By sample fraction, this clone is medium-sized. The chain carries TRBV30 and TRBJ2-7; no definite D call. The CDR3 extends over 11 amino acids. The germline gives CDR1 GTSNPN, CDR2 SVGIG (reference sequence). Trimming left V 3 bases short and J 5 bases short, with 8 bases between. The CDR3: CAWSLSNEQYF. The CDR3 nucleotides read TGTGCCTGGAGCCTTTCAAACGAGCAGTACTTC.

The chain has TRBV5-8 and TRBJ1-2; D is unclear. The CDR3 has 11 residues. Trimming cost V 0 bases and J 7 bases, with 4 bases left between them. Germline CDR1 reads SGHTS; CDR2 reads YDEGEE. In DNA form, the CDR3 reads TGTGCCAGCAGCTTGGGTTTTGGCTACACCTTC. As protein: CASSLGFGYTF.

This chain connects TRBV9 to TRBJ1-1; D possibly corresponds to TRBD1 (5 bases). V gave up 4 bases and J gave up 1 base, with 17 bases separating them. CDR3 size: 16 residues. Looked up from germline, CDR1 is SGDLS and CDR2 is YYNGEE. The DNA of the CDR3 is TGTGCCAGCAGCCCCCGGTGGGGGGTCGGGAACACTGAAGCTTTCTTT. Translating it yields CASSPRWGVGNTEAFF. Full variable domain (rest looked up from reference TRBV9 and TRBJ1-1): DSGVTQTPKHLITATGQRVTLRCSPRSGDLSVYWYQQSLDQGLQFLIQYYNGEERAKGNILERFSAQQFPDLHSELNLSSLELGDSALYFCASSPRWGVGNTEAFFGQGTRLTVV.

V gene TRBV28 combines with J gene TRBJ1-1; 8 positions match TRBD1. There are 17 residues in the CDR3. Germline CDR1 MDHEN, CDR2 SYDVKM. The trim removed 3 bases at V and 1 base at J, leaving 10 bases unmatched. This CDR3 is CASSFFGQGGWNTEAFF. The CDR3 DNA sequence: TGTGCCAGCAGTTTCTTCGGACAGGGAGGATGGAACACTGAAGCTTTCTTT.

The rearrangement uses TRBV4-3 and TRBJ1-3; D remains unclear. V was cut by 0 bases and J by 0 bases, with 9 bases left in between. Looked up from germline, CDR1 is LGHNA and CDR2 is YSLEER. The CDR3 consists of 16 residues. In nucleotides, the CDR3 is TGCGCCAGCAGCCAAGATCAATCCAGCTCTGGAAACACCATATATTTT. Translating it yields CASSQDQSSSGNTIYF.

The rearrangement uses TRBV10-3 and TRBJ2-3, with D hard to call. CDR1 and CDR2 from the germline V gene are ENHRY and SYGVKD. The CDR3 totals 13 residues. Trimming shortened V by 6 bases and J by 6 bases, and 13 bases separated the two germline ends. As DNA, the CDR3 is TGTGCCATCAGGCCGGGTCAAGGTGATACGCAGTATTTT. Residues: CAIRPGQGDTQYF.

V and J are TRBV2 and TRBJ1-5, with 7 bases aligning to TRBD1. CDR3 length equals 14 residues. Germline V gene lookup returns CDR1 SNHLY and CDR2 FYNNEI. V was clipped by 6 bases and J by 4 bases; unmatched bases: 6. The chain's CDR3 is CASRDSGGNQPQHF. CDR3 DNA: TGTGCCAGCAGAGACTCAGGGGGAAATCAGCCCCAGCATTTT.

V is TRBV6-5 and J is TRBJ2-5; D tentatively reads TRBD1 or TRBD2 (5 bases each). Germline loops: CDR1 MNHEY, CDR2 SVGAGI. The V end was cut by 6 bases, the J end by 7 bases, with 12 bases between. There are 12 residues in the CDR3. The CDR3 region has the DNA TGTGCCAGCAGGGGACCTTCAGGGACCCAGTACTTC. Its protein is CASRGPSGTQYF.

V usage is TRBV30 and J usage is TRBJ2-7; 7 nucleotides align to TRBD1. The germline V gene has CDR1 GTSNPN and CDR2 SVGIG (reference sequence). The length of the CDR3 is 13 residues. V shed 5 bases, J shed 6 bases, and the junction held 10 bases outside the gene matches. The CDR3 region is CAWEGTVLGEQYF. As DNA, the CDR3 is TGTGCCTGGGAAGGGACAGTCCTCGGCGAGCAGTACTTC.

In DNA form, the CDR3 reads TGTGCCAGCACCTGGGAGGGGGCCGAGACCCAGTACTTC. Translated, it gives CASTWEGAETQYF. The rearrangement links TRBV11-2 to TRBJ2-5; the D gene could be TRBD1 or TRBD2 (7 bases each). V dropped 7 bases and J dropped 5 bases, with 14 bases sitting between them. Germline assignment: CDR1 SGHAT and CDR2 FQNNGV. The CDR3 has 13 amino acids.

The chain carries TRBV10-3 and TRBJ2-1, with D hard to call. The germline V and J ends were trimmed by 2 bases and 9 bases, with 8 bases remaining between them. There are 12 residues in the CDR3. Germline V gene data show CDR1 as ENHRY and CDR2 as SYGVKD. The DNA for the CDR3 is TGTGCCATCAGTGAGGCCAGCTTTGAGCAGTTCTTC. It codes for CAISEASFEQFF.

The chain is built from TRBV11-2 and TRBJ1-1; the D gene is possibly TRBD1 (5 bases). The CDR3 extends over 15 amino acids. Germline V gene lookup returns CDR1 SGHAT and CDR2 FQNNGV. Trimming took off 2 bases at V and 7 bases at J, with 17 bases between the two ends. The CDR3 loop is CASSLQPGSHSEAFF. CDR3 DNA: TGTGCCAGCAGCTTACAGCCAGGGAGCCACAGTGAAGCTTTCTTT.

The gene calls are TRBV7-8 and TRBJ2-7, with 8 bases fitting TRBD1. The CDR3 length is 14 residues. Germline CDR1 and CDR2: SGHVS and FQNEAQ. V shed 4 bases and J 5 bases; nucleotides not matched to a gene: 7. CDR3 sequence reads: CASSSPGQVHEQYF. As DNA, the CDR3 is TGTGCCAGCAGCTCCCCGGGACAGGTCCACGAGCAGTACTTC.